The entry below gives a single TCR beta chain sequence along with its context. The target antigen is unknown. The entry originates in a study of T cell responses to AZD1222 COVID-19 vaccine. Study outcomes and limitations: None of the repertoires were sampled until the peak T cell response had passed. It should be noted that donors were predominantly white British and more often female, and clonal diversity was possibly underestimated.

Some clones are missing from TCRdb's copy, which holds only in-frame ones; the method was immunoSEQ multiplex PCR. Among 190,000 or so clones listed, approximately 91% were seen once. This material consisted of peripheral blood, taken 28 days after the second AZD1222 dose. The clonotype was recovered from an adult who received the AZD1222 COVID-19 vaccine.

CDR3 in amino acids: CATSDSGGTVYNEQFF. Here the CDR3 DNA reads TGTGCCACCAGTGATTCGGGCGGGACAGTTTACAATGAGCAGTTCTTC. The chain uses TRBV24-1 and TRBJ2-1; possibly TRBD1 for D (7 bases). The CDR3 loop spans 16 amino acids. Germline values: CDR1 KGHDR, CDR2 SFDVKD. V lost 2 bases and J lost 4, with 14 bases in between.